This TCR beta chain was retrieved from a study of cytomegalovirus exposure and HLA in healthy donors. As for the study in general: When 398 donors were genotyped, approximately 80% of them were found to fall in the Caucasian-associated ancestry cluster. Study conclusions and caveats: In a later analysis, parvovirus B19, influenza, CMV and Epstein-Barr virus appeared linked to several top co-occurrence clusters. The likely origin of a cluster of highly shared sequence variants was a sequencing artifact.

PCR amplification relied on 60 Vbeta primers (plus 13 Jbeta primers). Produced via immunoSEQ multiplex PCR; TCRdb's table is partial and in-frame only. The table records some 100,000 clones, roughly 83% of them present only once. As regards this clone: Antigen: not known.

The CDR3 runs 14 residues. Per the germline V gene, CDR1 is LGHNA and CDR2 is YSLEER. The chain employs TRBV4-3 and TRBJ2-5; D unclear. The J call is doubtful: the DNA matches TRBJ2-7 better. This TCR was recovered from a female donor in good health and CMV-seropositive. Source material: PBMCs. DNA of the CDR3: TGCGCCAGCAGCCAAGATCGAGATGGGCACGAGCAGTACTTC. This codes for CASSQDRDGHEQYF.